This TCR beta chain emerged from a study of blood T cell repertoires in COVID-19. Study summary: Sources were T cells, B-cell-depleted T cells, or PBMCs; the material itself was cDNA or gDNA.

CDR3 length: 15 residues. With 4 bases clipped from V and 3 bases from J, the junction kept 6 bases outside the gene matches. As originally analysed: Estimation of nucleated cell counts relied on the amplification of reference gene primers. The data were produced by immunoSEQ multiplex PCR, yet TCRdb's version contains in-frame clones alone and is incomplete. V and J calls and clone size come straight from that table; D and trimming were deduced from the DNA. The sample has fewer than 110,000 clones, 85% to 95% seen once; the top ten hold around 5.8%. The chain is built from TRBV5-7 and TRBJ1-1, with 10 bases that match TRBD1. TRBV5-7 is an ORF, and what it does is uncertain. Sequences were obtained from peripheral blood. The sequence was obtained from a man in his fifties or sixties with active COVID-19. In DNA form, the CDR3 reads TGTGCCAGCAGCGTGCCGGGACAGGGGTACACTGAAGCTTTCTTT. Its translation is CASSVPGQGYTEAFF.